Shown below are 26 T cell receptor beta chains from a single sample sequenced in a study of beta chain features in type 1 diabetes. General study points: Within each of all four CD4+ subsets, Type 1 diabetes patients had TCRB CDR3s that were moderately but significantly shorter.

The whole isolated RNA underwent reverse transcription, so sequencing captured expressed TCRB transcripts. Generated by immunoSEQ multiplex PCR, the TCRdb table keeps only in-frame clones and is missing some. This sample has some 330,000 clones, with roughly 12% found just once. No cognate antigen is known for these TCRs. The sequencing input was naive CD4+ T cells from blood. The receptors here all came from a woman between 18 and 30 years old with type 1 diabetes.

There are a few counts of this clone. The chain is built from TRBV7-9 and TRBJ2-7; 10 bases match TRBD1. The CDR3 covers 15 residues. CDR1 SEHNR and CDR2 FQNEAQ come from the germline V gene (reference sequence). Trimming at V came to 4 bases and at J to 7 bases, leaving 10 bases not matched to a gene. CDR3 sequence: CASSSSGTGAGEQYF. The CDR3 nucleotides read TGTGCCAGCAGCTCTTCCGGGACAGGGGCGGGAGAGCAGTACTTC.

This clone turned up a few times. The chain has TRBV2 and TRBJ2-6; perhaps TRBD1 as D (6 bases). V was clipped by 4 bases and J by 0 bases, with 16 bases between them. The length of the CDR3 is 18 residues. The germline CDR1 and CDR2 sequences are SNHLY and FYNNEI. The CDR3 here is CASSGRRRGTSGANVLTF. CDR3 DNA sequence: TGTGCCAGCAGTGGACGGCGCAGGGGAACCTCTGGGGCCAACGTCCTGACTTTC. The full variable domain, rest sourced from reference TRBV2 and TRBJ2-6, is EPEVTQTPSHQVTQMGQEVILRCVPISNHLYFYWYRQILGQKVEFLVSFYNNEISEKSEIFDDQFSVERPDGSNFTLKIRSTKLEDSAMYFCASSGRRRGTSGANVLTFGAGSRLTVL.

This clone occurred a few times. The rearrangement links TRBV7-2 to TRBJ2-1; D is unresolved. Germline CDR1 SGHTA, CDR2 FQGNSA. Trimming took off 0 bases at V and 9 bases at J, with 6 bases between the two ends. The CDR3 extends over 12 amino acids. CDR3 in amino acids: CASSLAGREQFF. For the CDR3, the DNA is TGTGCCAGCAGCTTAGCGGGCCGTGAGCAGTTCTTC.

The table lists this clone with a few counts. V gene TRBV6-5 combines with J gene TRBJ2-1; D gene uncertain. In germline, CDR1 is MNHEY, CDR2 SVGAGI. V was trimmed by 8 bases and J by 6 bases, leaving 14 bases between them. The CDR3 is 13 amino acids. CDR3 in amino acids: CASVSPWANEQFF. For the CDR3, the DNA is TGTGCCAGCGTTTCCCCTTGGGCCAATGAGCAGTTCTTC.

The chain joins TRBV6-5 to TRBJ2-5; 9 nucleotides match TRBD2. This CDR3 has 14 amino acids. Germline trimming cut 5 bases from V and 6 bases from J; bases unmatched to any gene: 7. CDR1 and CDR2 (germline): MNHEY, SVGAGI. In DNA form, the CDR3 reads TGTGCCAGCAGTGCGACTAGCGGAAGAAAGACCCAGTACTTC. Residues: CASSATSGRKTQYF.

The chain links TRBV7-2 to TRBJ2-1; D gene unclear. V lost 8 bases, J lost 6 bases, and 17 bases lay in between. Germline lookup yields CDR1 SGHTA and CDR2 FQGNSA. The CDR3 is 14 amino acids. The CDR3 DNA follows: TGTGCCAGCTGGCTTTCCGGGTCGACCAATGAGCAGTTCTTC. Translation gives CASWLSGSTNEQFF. The whole variable domain, filled in from reference TRBV7-2 and TRBJ2-1, reads GAGVSQSPSNKVTEKGKDVELRCDPISGHTALYWYRQSLGQGLEFLIYFQGNSAPDKSGLPSDRFSAERTGGSVSTLTIQRTQQEDSAVYLCASWLSGSTNEQFFGPGTRLTVL.

The chain combines TRBV29-1 with TRBJ1-1; 8 bases align to TRBD1. Germline V CDR1 and CDR2: SQVTM, ANQGSEA. Trimming took 5 bases from V and 7 from J; bases not matched to a gene: 9. CDR3 size: 13 residues. The chain's CDR3 is CSVPPQGALEAFF. The CDR3 DNA sequence: TGCAGCGTTCCCCCCCAGGGGGCACTTGAAGCTTTCTTT.

This clone showed up just a few times. The sample contains more than one DNA sequence encoding this CDR3. The chain links TRBV5-1 to TRBJ2-1; D is perhaps TRBD1 (7 bases). Germline loops: CDR1 SGHRS, CDR2 YFSETQ. The V end lost 3 bases, the J end lost 7 bases, and 8 bases lay between the germline ends. The CDR3 covers 12 residues. In DNA, the CDR3 is TGCGCCAGCAGCTCAGGGGGGAATGAGCAGTTCTTC. Residues: CASSSGGNEQFF.

The J gene is TRBJ1-2, the V gene TRBV11-2, with TRBD1 identical over 8 bases. The germline V gene encodes CDR1 SGHAT and CDR2 FQNNGV. V was clipped by 5 bases and J by 5 bases; unmatched bases: 7. This CDR3 is built from 14 residues. CDR3 sequence reads: CASSRAGGLYGYTF. The CDR3 coding sequence is TGTGCCAGCAGCCGAGCAGGGGGCTTGTATGGCTACACCTTC.

A few counts support this clone. The gene calls are TRBV29-1 and TRBJ1-2, with D possibly matching TRBD1 (6 bases). The ends were cut back, 7 bases at V and 4 bases at J, with 16 bases in the middle. Germline-derived CDR1 and CDR2 are SQVTM and ANQGSEA. There are 13 residues in the CDR3. CDR3 sequence: CSAAGTGIYGYTF. The CDR3 DNA reads TGCAGCGCAGCCGGAACAGGGATCTATGGCTACACCTTC. The complete variable domain, with remaining parts taken from reference TRBV29-1 and TRBJ1-2, reads SAVISQKPSRDICQRGTSLTIQCQVDSQVTMMFWYRQQPGQSLTLIATANQGSEATYESGFVIDKFPISRPNLTFSTLTVSNMSPEDSSIYLCSAAGTGIYGYTFGSGTRLTVV.

This chain links TRBV19 with TRBJ2-7; 7 bases map to TRBD1. The ends lost 4 bases at V and 6 bases at J; junction bases unmatched: 6. The CDR3 is 13 residues long. Germline V gene sequence: CDR1 LNHDA, CDR2 SQIVND (reference sequence). The CDR3 DNA reads as TGTGCCAGTAGTAGGCAGGGGGTCGGCGAGCAGTACTTC. Translated, it gives CASSRQGVGEQYF. Variable domain in full (rest from reference TRBV19 and TRBJ2-7): DGGITQSPKYLFRKEGQNVTLSCEQNLNHDAMYWYRQDPGQGLRLIYYSQIVNDFQKGDIAEGYSVSREKKESFPLTVTSAQKNPTAFYLCASSRQGVGEQYFGPGTRLTVT.

The chain uses TRBV10-3 and TRBJ2-5; no firm D call. V lost 4 bases and J lost 5, with 8 bases in between. The length of the CDR3 is 12 residues. In germline, CDR1 is ENHRY, CDR2 SYGVKD. The CDR3 region has the DNA TGTGCCATCAGTGGTTCCGTCGAGACCCAGTACTTC. Amino acids: CAISGSVETQYF.

The count of this clone is one. The chain recombines TRBV25-1 with TRBJ1-3; TRBD1 matches 7 bases. Germline V lookup: CDR1 MGHDK, CDR2 SYGVNS. CDR3 length equals 12 residues. The V segment lost 6 bases and the J segment 8 bases; nucleotides outside the gene matches: 4. In DNA, the CDR3 is TGTGCCAGCAGGACCAGGGGGGACACCATATATTTT. Residues: CASRTRGDTIYF.

This clone showed up just a few times. The chain recombines TRBV10-3 with TRBJ2-7; 8 bases match TRBD2. V gave up 6 bases and J gave up 7 bases; unmatched junction bases: 11. This CDR3 is 14 amino acids long. Germline CDR1 is ENHRY and CDR2 is SYGVKD. In nucleotides, the CDR3 is TGTGCCATCAGCCCGGGACTAGTGGAAGGGGAGCAGTACTTC. It codes for CAISPGLVEGEQYF.

The chain employs TRBV9 and TRBJ2-3; 16 bases fit TRBD2. Per the germline V gene, CDR1 is SGDLS and CDR2 is YYNGEE. Losses at the gene ends were 3 bases for V and 5 bases for J; bases not matched to a gene: 6. The CDR3 loop spans 17 amino acids. CDR3 sequence (DNA): TGTGCCAGCAGCGCCGGGACTAGCGGGGGGGTTGGAGATACGCAGTATTTT. Protein product: CASSAGTSGGVGDTQYF.

DNA for the CDR3: TGTGCCAGCAGCCGGGACAGCGGTTTCTACGAGCAGTACTTC. Protein sequence: CASSRDSGFYEQYF. The chain is built from TRBV6-5 and TRBJ2-7, with 7 bases that match TRBD1. V was clipped by 6 bases and J by 3 bases; unmatched bases: 8. The germline gives CDR1 MNHEY, CDR2 SVGAGI. There are 14 residues in the CDR3.

There are a few counts of this clone. V is TRBV29-1 and J is TRBJ1-2; 9 positions agree with TRBD1. The CDR3 totals 12 residues. The ends lost 8 bases at V and 5 bases at J; junction bases unmatched: 6. Germline V gene sequence: CDR1 SQVTM, CDR2 ANQGSEA. The CDR3 nucleotides read TGCAGCTTGAGCGGACAGGGGTATGGCTACACCTTC. Translation gives CSLSGQGYGYTF.

This chain joins TRBV7-9 and TRBJ2-5, with a possible D match to TRBD1 (8 bases). V lost 4 bases, J lost 4 bases, and 22 bases lay in between. The CDR3 extends over 17 amino acids. CDR1 is SEHNR and CDR2 is FQNEAQ in the germline V gene (reference sequence). The CDR3 sequence is CASSSGGQVLIGETQYF. The CDR3 nucleotides read TGTGCCAGCAGCTCGGGGGGACAGGTTCTAATTGGAGAGACCCAGTACTTC.

This clone was found a few times. The chain uses TRBV27 and TRBJ2-3; the match to TRBD2 covers 7 bases. In germline, CDR1 is MNHEY, CDR2 SMNVEV (reference sequence). The CDR3 extends over 17 amino acids. V lost 5 bases and J lost 5; bases outside the gene matches: 16. This CDR3 is CASSGTDGGEIRDTQYF. The CDR3 DNA sequence: TGTGCCAGCAGTGGCACCGATGGGGGGGAGATAAGAGATACGCAGTATTTT.

This clone has a handful of counts. This chain connects TRBV27 to TRBJ2-3; possible D gene TRBD2, 7 bases. V lost 6 bases to trimming and J lost 2 bases, with 15 bases between them. The CDR3 extends over 15 amino acids. CDR1 MNHEY and CDR2 SMNVEV come from the germline V gene (reference sequence). CDR3 sequence reads: CASRGGGLLTDTQYF. DNA of the CDR3: TGTGCCAGCAGGGGAGGGGGACTCCTCACAGATACGCAGTATTTT.

The rearrangement uses TRBV7-9 and TRBJ2-6, with 7 nucleotides matching TRBD1. The CDR3 has 17 amino acids. The junction had 7 bases not matched to a gene; V was cut back by 5 bases and J by 0 bases. CDR1 SEHNR and CDR2 FQNEAQ come from the germline V gene (reference sequence). The CDR3 sequence is CASSIGDSFSGANVLTF. The CDR3 nucleotides read TGTGCCAGCAGCATAGGGGACAGTTTCTCTGGGGCCAACGTCCTGACTTTC.

This sequence joins TRBV23-1 and TRBJ2-7; D is perhaps TRBD1 (5 bases). Being an ORF, TRBV23-1 has a function that is uncertain. This CDR3 has 15 amino acids. V shed 3 bases and J shed 5 bases, with 17 bases lying between them. Here the CDR3 DNA reads TGCGCCAGCAGTCACCCGGGTAGGGGTATAAACGAGCAGTACTTC. The encoded protein is CASSHPGRGINEQYF.

This clone was observed a few times. CDR3 in amino acids: CASTGTGSGANVLTF. The CDR3 DNA reads as TGTGCCAGCACCGGGACAGGGTCTGGGGCCAACGTCCTGACTTTC. The chain combines TRBV28 with TRBJ2-6; 9 bases are shared with TRBD1. The CDR3 extends over 15 amino acids. The V gene end was trimmed by 7 bases and the J gene end by 1 base; junction bases not matched to a gene: 2. Germline V CDR1 and CDR2: MDHEN, SYDVKM.

The J gene is TRBJ2-1, the V gene TRBV30, with 12 bases matching TRBD2. The trim removed 2 bases at V and 7 bases at J, leaving 3 bases unmatched. Germline loops: CDR1 GTSNPN, CDR2 SVGIG (reference sequence). The length of the CDR3 is 14 residues. CDR3 in amino acids: CAWSIGTSGNEQFF. The CDR3 nucleotides read TGTGCCTGGAGTATCGGGACTAGCGGGAATGAGCAGTTCTTC.

This clone showed up just a few times. The chain carries TRBV7-3 and TRBJ2-3; tentatively, D is TRBD2 (6 bases). Germline V CDR1 and CDR2: SGHTA, FQGTGA. CDR3 length equals 14 residues. V lost 5 bases to trimming and J lost 1 base, with 10 bases between them. DNA of the CDR3: TGTGCCAGCAGCAAGAGCGGGCGCACAGATACGCAGTATTTT. This sequence encodes CASSKSGRTDTQYF.

This clone was counted between two and nine times. V and J are TRBV7-2 and TRBJ2-3; possible D gene TRBD2, 6 bases. The CDR3 has 15 amino acids. Germline V CDR1 and CDR2: SGHTA, FQGNSA. Trimming removed 1 base from V and 2 bases from J, with 10 bases in between. Here the CDR3 reads CASSLVGGPTDTQYF. The DNA for the CDR3 is TGTGCCAGCAGCTTAGTCGGGGGTCCCACAGATACGCAGTATTTT.